This T cell receptor beta chain appears in the sequencing data of a study of CXCR3-negative and CXCR3-positive naive CD8 T cells. Note on this clonotype: Antigen unknown.

5' RACE with UMI labels generated the TRB cDNA libraries. TCRdb reanalyzed the 5' RACE reads, giving one entry per CDR3 protein sequence and no DNA. The sample's table shows over 70,000 distinct CDR3 sequences. Broader study findings: When CXCR3-positive naive cells were set against CXCR3-negative naive cells, the former had more hydrophobic TRB CDR3s.

Per the germline V gene, CDR1 is MGHDK and CDR2 is SYGVNS. This CDR3 region has 13 residues. The TCR sequence derives from a human donor in good health. Some clones in this sample may be carry-over from other donors' samples. Sequencing was performed on naive CXCR3+ CD8+ T cells from blood. The subset here: CD45RO-CCR7+CD27+CD95- naive CD8+ T cells expressing CXCR3 (TNR3+). The rearrangement joins TRBV25-1 to TRBJ1-2; TCRdb's D gene call, TRBD1, goes unchecked for lack of DNA. This CDR3 reads CASSVSGVYGYTF.